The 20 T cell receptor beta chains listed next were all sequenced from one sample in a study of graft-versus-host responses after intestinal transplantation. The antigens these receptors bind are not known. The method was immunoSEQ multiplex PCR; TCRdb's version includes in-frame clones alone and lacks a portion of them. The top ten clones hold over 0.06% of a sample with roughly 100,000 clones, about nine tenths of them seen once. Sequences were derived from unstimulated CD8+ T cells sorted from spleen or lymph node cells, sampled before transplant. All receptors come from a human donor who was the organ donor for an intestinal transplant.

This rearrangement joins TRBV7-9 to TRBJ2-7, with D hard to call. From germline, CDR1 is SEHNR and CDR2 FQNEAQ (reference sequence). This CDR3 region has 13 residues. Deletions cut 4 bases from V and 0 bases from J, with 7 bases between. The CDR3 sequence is CASSSVVSYEQYF. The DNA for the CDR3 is TGTGCCAGCAGCTCCGTCGTCTCCTACGAGCAGTACTTC.

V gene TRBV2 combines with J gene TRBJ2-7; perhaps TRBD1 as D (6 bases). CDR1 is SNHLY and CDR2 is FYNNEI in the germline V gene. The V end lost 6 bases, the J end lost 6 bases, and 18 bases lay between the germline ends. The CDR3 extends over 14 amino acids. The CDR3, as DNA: TGTGCCAGCAGCGAAACAGGGAATCCTCTCGAGCAGTACTTC. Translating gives CASSETGNPLEQYF.

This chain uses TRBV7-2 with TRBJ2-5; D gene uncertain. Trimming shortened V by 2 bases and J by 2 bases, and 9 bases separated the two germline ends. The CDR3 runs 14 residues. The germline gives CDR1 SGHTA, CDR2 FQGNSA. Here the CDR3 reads CASSLNSLQETQYF. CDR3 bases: TGTGCCAGCAGCTTAAACAGCCTACAAGAGACCCAGTACTTC.

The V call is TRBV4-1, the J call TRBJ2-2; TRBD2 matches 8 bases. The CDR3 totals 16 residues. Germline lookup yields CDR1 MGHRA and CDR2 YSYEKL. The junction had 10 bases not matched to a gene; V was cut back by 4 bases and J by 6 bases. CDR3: CASSLTRTSLAGELFF. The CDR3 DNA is TGCGCCAGCAGCCTTACCAGGACTAGCCTCGCCGGGGAGCTGTTTTTT.

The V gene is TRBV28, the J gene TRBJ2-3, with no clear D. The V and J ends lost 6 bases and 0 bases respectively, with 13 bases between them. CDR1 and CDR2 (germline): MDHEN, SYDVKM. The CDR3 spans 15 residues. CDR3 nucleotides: TGTGCCAGCAGCACCCAGGAAACCAGCACAGATACGCAGTATTTT. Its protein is CASSTQETSTDTQYF.

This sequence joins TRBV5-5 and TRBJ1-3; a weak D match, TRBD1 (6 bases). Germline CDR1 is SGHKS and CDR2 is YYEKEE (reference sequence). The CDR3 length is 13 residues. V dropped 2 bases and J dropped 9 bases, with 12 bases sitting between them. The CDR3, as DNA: TGTGCCAGCAGCTTAGGACAGAGGTCCACCATATATTTT. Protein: CASSLGQRSTIYF.

The CDR3 DNA is TGTGCCAGCAGCTTGAGCGGCTATGGCTACACCTTC. The encoded protein is CASSLSGYGYTF. The J gene is TRBJ1-2, the V gene TRBV5-8, with D hard to call. The CDR3 covers 12 residues. V dropped 1 base and J dropped 4 bases, with 5 bases sitting between them. Germline CDR1 reads SGHTS; CDR2 reads YDEGEE.

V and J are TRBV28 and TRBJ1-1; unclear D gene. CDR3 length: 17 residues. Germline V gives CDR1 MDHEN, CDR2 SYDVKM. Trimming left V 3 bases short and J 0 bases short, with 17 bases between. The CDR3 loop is CASSFFRGAELNTEAFF. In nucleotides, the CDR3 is TGTGCCAGCAGTTTCTTTCGGGGAGCGGAATTGAACACTGAAGCTTTCTTT.

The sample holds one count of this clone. CDR3 region: CASSKSAQETQYF. CDR3 nucleotide sequence: TGTGCCAGCAGCAAAAGCGCCCAAGAGACCCAGTACTTC. This chain joins TRBV5-6 and TRBJ2-5, with no clear D. The CDR3 extends over 13 amino acids. The germline V gene has CDR1 SGHDT and CDR2 YYEEEE. Deletions cut 4 bases from V and 1 base from J, with 8 bases between.

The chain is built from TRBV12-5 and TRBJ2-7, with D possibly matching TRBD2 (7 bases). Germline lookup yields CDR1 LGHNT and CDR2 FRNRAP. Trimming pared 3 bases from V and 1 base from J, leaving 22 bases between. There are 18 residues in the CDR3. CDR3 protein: CASGFVAGGGGLSYEQYF. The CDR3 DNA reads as TGTGCTAGTGGTTTCGTAGCCGGAGGGGGGGGATTATCCTACGAGCAGTACTTC.

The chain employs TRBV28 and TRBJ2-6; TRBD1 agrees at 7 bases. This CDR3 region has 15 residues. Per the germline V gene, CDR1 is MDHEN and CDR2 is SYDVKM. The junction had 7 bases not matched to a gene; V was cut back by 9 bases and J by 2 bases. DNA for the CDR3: TGTGCCAGTTACGAAACAGGGGCTGGGGCCAACGTCCTGACTTTC. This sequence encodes CASYETGAGANVLTF. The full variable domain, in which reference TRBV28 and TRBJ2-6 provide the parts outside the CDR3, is DVKVTQSSRYLVKRTGEKVFLECVQDMDHENMFWYRQDPGLGLRLIYFSYDVKMKEKGDIPEGYSVSREKKERFSLILESASTNQTSMYLCASYETGAGANVLTFGAGSRLTVL.

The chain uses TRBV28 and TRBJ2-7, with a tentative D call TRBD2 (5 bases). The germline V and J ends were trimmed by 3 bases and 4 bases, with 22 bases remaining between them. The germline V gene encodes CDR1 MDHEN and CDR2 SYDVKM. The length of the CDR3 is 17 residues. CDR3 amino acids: CASSFSRRVMLPYEQYF. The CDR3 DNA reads TGTGCCAGCAGTTTTAGTAGGCGGGTCATGTTGCCTTACGAGCAGTACTTC.

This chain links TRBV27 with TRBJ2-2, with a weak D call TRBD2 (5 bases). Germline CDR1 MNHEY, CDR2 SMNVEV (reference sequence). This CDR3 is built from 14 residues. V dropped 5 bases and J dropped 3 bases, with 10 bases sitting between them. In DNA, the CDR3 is TGTGCCAGCAGTCCCAGCGGATACACCGGGGAGCTGTTTTTT. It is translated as CASSPSGYTGELFF.

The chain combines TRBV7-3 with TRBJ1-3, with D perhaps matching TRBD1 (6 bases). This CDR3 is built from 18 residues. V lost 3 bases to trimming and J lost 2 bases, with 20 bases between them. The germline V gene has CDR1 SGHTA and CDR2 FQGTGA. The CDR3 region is CASSFRVARDTTGNTIYF. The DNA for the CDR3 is TGTGCCAGCAGCTTCCGCGTGGCCCGGGACACAACTGGAAACACCATATATTTT.

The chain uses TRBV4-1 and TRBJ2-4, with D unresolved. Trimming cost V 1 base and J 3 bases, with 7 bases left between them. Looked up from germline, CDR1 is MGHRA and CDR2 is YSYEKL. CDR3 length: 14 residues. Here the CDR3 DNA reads TGCGCCAGCAGCCAAGTTCGAGGCAAAAACATTCAGTACTTC. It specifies CASSQVRGKNIQYF.

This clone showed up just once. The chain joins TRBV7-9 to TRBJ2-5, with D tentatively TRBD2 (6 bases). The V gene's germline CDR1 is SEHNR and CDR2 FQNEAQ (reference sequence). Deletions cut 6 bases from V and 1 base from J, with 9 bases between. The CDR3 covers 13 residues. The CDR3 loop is CASSEAGQETQYF. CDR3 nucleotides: TGTGCCAGCAGTGAAGCGGGCCAAGAGACCCAGTACTTC. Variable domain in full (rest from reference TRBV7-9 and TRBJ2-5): DTGVSQNPRHKITKRGQNVTFRCDPISEHNRLYWYRQTLGQGPEFLTYFQNEAQLEKSRLLSDRFSAERPKGSFSTLEIQRTEQGDSAMYLCASSEAGQETQYFGPGTRLLVL.

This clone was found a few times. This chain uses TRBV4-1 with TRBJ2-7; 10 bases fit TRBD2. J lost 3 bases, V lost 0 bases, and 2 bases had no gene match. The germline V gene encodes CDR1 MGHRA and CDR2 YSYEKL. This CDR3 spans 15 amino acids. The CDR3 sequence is CASSQDLAGDYEQYF. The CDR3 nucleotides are TGCGCCAGCAGCCAAGATCTAGCGGGAGACTACGAGCAGTACTTC.

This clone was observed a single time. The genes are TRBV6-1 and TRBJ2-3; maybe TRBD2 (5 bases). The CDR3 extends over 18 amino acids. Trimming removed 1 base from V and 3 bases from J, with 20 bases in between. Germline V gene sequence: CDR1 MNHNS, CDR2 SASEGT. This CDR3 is CASSEVGLAKMGTDTQYF. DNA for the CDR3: TGTGCCAGCAGTGAAGTGGGGTTAGCGAAAATGGGGACAGATACGCAGTATTTT.

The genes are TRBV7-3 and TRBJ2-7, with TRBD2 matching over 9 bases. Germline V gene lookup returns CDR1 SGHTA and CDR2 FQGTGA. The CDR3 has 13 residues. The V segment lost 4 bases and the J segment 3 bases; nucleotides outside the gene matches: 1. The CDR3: CASSSTSGYEQYF. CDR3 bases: TGTGCCAGCAGCTCGACTAGCGGCTACGAGCAGTACTTC.

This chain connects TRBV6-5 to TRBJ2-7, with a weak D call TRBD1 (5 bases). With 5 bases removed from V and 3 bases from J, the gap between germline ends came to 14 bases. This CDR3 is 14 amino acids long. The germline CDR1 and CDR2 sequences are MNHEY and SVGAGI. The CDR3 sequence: CASSPRQNLYEQYF. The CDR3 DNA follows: TGTGCCAGCAGTCCACGACAGAATCTCTACGAGCAGTACTTC.